Presented here are 24 T cell receptor beta chains from one specimen sequenced in a study of cytomegalovirus exposure and HLA in healthy donors. Vbeta (60) and Jbeta (13) primers were used in the PCR. The table came from immunoSEQ multiplex PCR; TCRdb's copy has only in-frame clones and leaves some out. This sample yields around 130,000 clones, of which 78% are seen a single time; around 1.9% belongs to the top ten. Sequenced material: PBMCs. Every receptor here comes from a woman aged 40 to 50 in good health and CMV-seronegative.

The chain has TRBV7-3 and TRBJ2-2, with 10 bases lining up with TRBD1. Trimming took 5 bases from V and 8 from J; bases not matched to a gene: 8. This CDR3 is 15 amino acids long. Germline CDR1 is SGHTA and CDR2 is FQGTGA. CDR3 nucleotides: TGTGCCAGCAGCCCCGGGACAGGGGAATTAGGGGAGCTGTTTTTT. Protein product: CASSPGTGELGELFF.

This chain connects TRBV28 to TRBJ1-5; the match to TRBD1 covers 7 bases. The CDR3 runs to 17 residues. V shed 3 bases and J 0 bases; nucleotides not matched to a gene: 8. Looked up from germline, CDR1 is MDHEN and CDR2 is SYDVKM. In DNA, the CDR3 is TGTGCCAGCAGTTTGATAGGGGGCGTAGGTAGCAATCAGCCCCAGCATTTT. Translated, it gives CASSLIGGVGSNQPQHF.

This chain connects TRBV6-1 to TRBJ2-2, with no clear D. Germline CDR1 reads MNHNS; CDR2 reads SASEGT. The V end lost 2 bases, the J end lost 0 bases, and 7 bases lay between the germline ends. The CDR3 extends over 15 amino acids. CDR3 bases: TGTGCCAGCAGTGAATTTGTCTCGAACACCGGGGAGCTGTTTTTT. Translated: CASSEFVSNTGELFF.

The V call is TRBV7-9, the J call TRBJ2-5; TRBD1 might be the D (6 bases). The ends were cut back, 5 bases at V and 4 bases at J, with 11 bases in the middle. Germline assignment: CDR1 SEHNR and CDR2 FQNEAQ (reference sequence). The CDR3 loop spans 13 amino acids. The CDR3 spells CASSRQDRETQYF. The DNA for the CDR3 is TGTGCCAGCAGCCGACAGGACCGAGAGACCCAGTACTTC.

With respect to this clone: An end of the junction differs from the germline gene, which may be a read error. The chain joins TRBV5-1 to TRBJ1-6; 9 nucleotides align to TRBD1. The CDR3 totals 15 residues. The germline V gene has CDR1 SGHRS and CDR2 YFSETQ. CDR3 DNA sequence: TGTGCCAGCAGCTGGGGACAGGGTGGGAATTCACCCCTCCACTTT. Its protein is CASSWGQGGNSPLHF.

V usage is TRBV18 and J usage is TRBJ2-4; D may be TRBD1 (6 bases). Trimming stripped 4 bases from V and 5 bases from J, with 15 bases between. This CDR3 spans 15 amino acids. Germline V gives CDR1 KGHSH, CDR2 LQKENI. The DNA of the CDR3 is TGTGCCAGCTCACGAAAGGACAGAACCCAAAACATTCAGTACTTC. Translation: CASSRKDRTQNIQYF.

In this sample, this clone turned up a few times. The rearrangement joins TRBV30 to TRBJ1-3; D remains ambiguous. Deletions cut 0 bases from V and 9 bases from J, with 9 bases between. CDR3 length equals 12 residues. Germline-derived CDR1 and CDR2 are GTSNPN and SVGIG (reference sequence). CDR3 protein: CAWSVLVGTIYF. CDR3 DNA: TGTGCCTGGAGTGTACTTGTCGGCACCATATATTTT.

V is TRBV11-3 and J is TRBJ2-2, with D possibly matching TRBD2 (5 bases). Trimming removed 5 bases at V and 5 bases at J, with 9 bases between. This CDR3 spans 13 amino acids. Germline assignment: CDR1 SGHNT and CDR2 YENEEA. CDR3 loop: CASSNRGTGELFF. CDR3 DNA sequence: TGTGCCAGCAGCAATCGGGGAACCGGGGAGCTGTTTTTT.

The chain couples TRBV15 to TRBJ1-1; D uncertain. Germline loops: CDR1 LNHNV, CDR2 YYDKDF (reference sequence). V lost 1 base, J lost 2 bases, and 11 bases lay in between. This CDR3 region has 15 residues. The CDR3 protein is CATSRGATRNTEAFF. CDR3 in DNA: TGTGCCACCAGCAGAGGGGCCACCCGAAACACTGAAGCTTTCTTT.

The chain recombines TRBV28 with TRBJ2-7; 7 bases are a match to TRBD1. With V trimmed by 5 bases and J by 2 bases, 6 bases remained unmatched. CDR1 MDHEN and CDR2 SYDVKM come from the germline V gene. CDR3 length: 14 amino acids. CDR3 loop: CASSQTGFPYEQYF. The CDR3 DNA follows: TGTGCCAGCAGTCAGACAGGGTTCCCCTACGAGCAGTACTTC. Combining the CDR3 with reference TRBV28 and TRBJ2-7 gives the whole variable domain DVKVTQSSRYLVKRTGEKVFLECVQDMDHENMFWYRQDPGLGLRLIYFSYDVKMKEKGDIPEGYSVSREKKERFSLILESASTNQTSMYLCASSQTGFPYEQYFGPGTRLTVT.

This chain joins TRBV13 and TRBJ2-5, with 12 bases identical to TRBD2. CDR3 length: 15 amino acids. With 3 bases clipped from V and 2 bases from J, the junction kept 1 base outside the gene matches. Germline assignment: CDR1 PRHDT and CDR2 FYEKMQ (reference sequence). CDR3 sequence: CASSLTSGGQETQYF. The CDR3 DNA is TGTGCCAGCAGCTTGACTAGCGGGGGACAAGAGACCCAGTACTTC.

This chain connects TRBV4-1 to TRBJ2-7; D unresolved. The CDR3 is 17 amino acids. The V end was cut by 0 bases, the J end by 0 bases, with 15 bases between. The germline gives CDR1 MGHRA, CDR2 YSYEKL. CDR3: CASSQENPPRSSYEQYF. The CDR3 coding sequence is TGCGCCAGCAGCCAAGAAAACCCCCCAAGGAGCTCCTACGAGCAGTACTTC.

The V call is TRBV12-1, the J call TRBJ2-1; the D call in the table, TRBD2, was not verified against the DNA. TRBV12-1 is described as a pseudogene. This CDR3 comprises 18 residues. This CDR3 reads CASSFGASGGFAYNEQFF. CDR3 DNA: TGTGCCAGCAGCTTTGGGGCTAGCGGGGGGTTCGCCTACAATGAGCAGTTCTTC.

The chain links TRBV30 to TRBJ2-3, with 9 bases identical to TRBD2. V dropped 5 bases and J dropped 1; count of bases not matched to a gene: 7. The CDR3 is 15 residues long. Per germline, CDR1 GTSNPN and CDR2 SVGIG (reference sequence). CDR3 coding DNA: TGTGCCTGGGGTCTGGGCGGGGGGGGCACAGATACGCAGTATTTT. Translation: CAWGLGGGGTDTQYF.

V gene TRBV27 combines with J gene TRBJ2-4; the D gene is possibly TRBD2 (5 bases). Germline V lookup: CDR1 MNHEY, CDR2 SMNVEV (reference sequence). The CDR3 is 13 residues long. The ends were cut back, 10 bases at V and 12 bases at J, with 22 bases in the middle. CDR3 sequence (DNA): TGTGCCACCCATGGGAGCCCCACCGGCAGTCAGTACTTC. Its translation is CATHGSPTGSQYF.

CDR3 bases: TGTGCCAGCTCACCACCTAGGTGGACGGGGACAGATACGCAGTATTTT. Translated: CASSPPRWTGTDTQYF. The chain links TRBV18 to TRBJ2-3; the D gene is possibly TRBD2 (5 bases). This CDR3 is built from 16 residues. Germline loops: CDR1 KGHSH, CDR2 LQKENI. V was clipped by 0 bases and J by 3 bases, with 13 bases between them.

The chain carries TRBV10-3 and TRBJ2-5; D gene ambiguous. The CDR3 has 15 residues. V dropped 5 bases and J dropped 1 base, with 14 bases sitting between them. CDR1 and CDR2 (germline): ENHRY, SYGVKD. CDR3 protein: CAISPYSSPQETQYF. As DNA, the CDR3 is TGTGCCATCAGTCCCTACAGCTCTCCCCAAGAGACCCAGTACTTC.

This sequence joins TRBV4-1 and TRBJ2-5; 13 bases align to TRBD2. Germline CDR1 is MGHRA and CDR2 is YSYEKL. With 2 bases clipped from V and 5 bases from J, the junction kept 5 bases outside the gene matches. The CDR3 sequence is 16 residues long. In DNA form, the CDR3 reads TGCGCCAGCAGCCAAACGGAGGGACTAGCGGGGGAGACCCAGTACTTC. Its translation is CASSQTEGLAGETQYF.

In its sample, this clone was seen once. V gene TRBV10-3 combines with J gene TRBJ1-3; D might be TRBD1 (5 bases). Trimming shortened V by 5 bases and J by 0 bases, and 11 bases separated the two germline ends. This CDR3 is 15 amino acids long. Germline-derived CDR1 and CDR2 are ENHRY and SYGVKD. This CDR3 is CAISNHDSSGNTIYF. CDR3 coding DNA: TGTGCCATCAGTAACCACGACAGCTCTGGAAACACCATATATTTT.

This rearrangement joins TRBV19 to TRBJ2-5; TRBD2 aligns across 11 bases. Germline V gene sequence: CDR1 LNHDA, CDR2 SQIVND (reference sequence). The junction had 4 bases not matched to a gene; V was cut back by 8 bases and J by 2 bases. This CDR3 spans 14 amino acids. The CDR3 reads CASSSGGTQETQYF. DNA of the CDR3: TGTGCCAGTTCTAGCGGGGGGACTCAAGAGACCCAGTACTTC.

The chain combines TRBV28 with TRBJ2-7; D is uncertain. V lost 3 bases, J lost 1 base, and 10 bases lay in between. The CDR3 spans 14 residues. CDR1 is MDHEN and CDR2 is SYDVKM in the germline V gene. The CDR3 DNA reads as TGTGCCAGCAGTTTTTGGAGCATTTCCTACGAGCAGTACTTC. Translation gives CASSFWSISYEQYF.

V is TRBV19 and J is TRBJ2-1, with D perhaps TRBD2 (5 bases). There are 12 residues in the CDR3. Per germline, CDR1 LNHDA and CDR2 SQIVND (reference sequence). The V and J ends lost 5 bases and 15 bases respectively, with 17 bases between them. CDR3 residues: CASSPSDSYAFF. DNA for the CDR3: TGTGCCAGTAGTCCCTCGGACTCCTACGCGTTCTTC. Supplemented by reference TRBV19 and TRBJ2-1, the full variable domain reads DGGITQSPKYLFRKEGQNVTLSCEQNLNHDAMYWYRQDPGQGLRLIYYSQIVNDFQKGDIAEGYSVSREKKESFPLTVTSAQKNPTAFYLCASSPSDSYAFFGPGTRLTVL.

V is TRBV7-6 and J is TRBJ2-5; possible D gene TRBD2, 6 bases. The J call may be wrong; the DNA end is better matched by TRBJ2-7. Germline loops: CDR1 SGHVS, CDR2 FNYEAQ. This CDR3 has 14 residues. This chain's CDR3 is CASSPQGGSYEQYF. In nucleotides, the CDR3 is TGTGCCAGCAGCCCCCAGGGAGGCTCCTACGAGCAGTACTTC.

The rearrangement links TRBV5-1 to TRBJ2-7; TRBD2 aligns across 8 bases. From germline, CDR1 is SGHRS and CDR2 YFSETQ. This CDR3 contains 15 residues. With 1 base clipped from V and 4 bases from J, the junction kept 7 bases outside the gene matches. The CDR3 spells CASSLLSGGRYEQYF. CDR3 nucleotide sequence: TGCGCCAGCAGCTTGCTCAGCGGGGGTAGGTACGAGCAGTACTTC.